These T cell receptor beta chains were read from a single sample in a study of T-cell reconstitution after alpha-beta-depleted transplantation in children. TCRdb reanalysed the PCR reads using MiXCR and keeps one entry per CDR3 protein. The repertoire has under 300,000 distinct CDR3 sequences, 9.7% of them found once; the top ten carry approximately 5.4%. The sample was PBMCs from the stem cell graft donor, taken from the stem cell graft. The receptors here all came from a human donor who donated a stem cell graft to a child with SCID. Each CDR3 is given with its conserved first and last residue. A D gene is named only where the DNA matches it firmly. The size of a clone is reported for some rows only, either as once, few or many, or as a class for expanded clones.

V: TRBV24-1; J: TRBJ2-1; D: -; size: -; CDR3: CATSDRGYYNEQFF; DNA: TGTGCCACCAGTGATCGGGGGTACTACAATGAGCAGTTCTTC
V: TRBV6-5; J: TRBJ1-5; D: -; size: many; CDR3: CASSSLGRAHQPQHF; DNA: TGTGCCAGCAGTTCCCTCGGCAGGGCTCATCAGCCCCAGCATTTT
V: TRBV5-1; J: TRBJ2-5; D: TRBD1; size: -; CDR3: CASSLGQGRGLETQYF; DNA: TGCGCCAGCAGCTTGGGACAGGGGAGAGGGTTGGAGACCCAGTACTTC
V: TRBV5-1; J: TRBJ1-5; D: -; size: many; CDR3: CASSLGPGDQPQHF; DNA: TGCGCCAGCAGTTTGGGCCCAGGGGATCAGCCCCAGCATTTT
V: TRBV5-1; J: TRBJ2-3; D: -; size: many; CDR3: CASSLALVSADTQYF; DNA: TGCGCCAGCAGCTTGGCGCTAGTGTCAGCCGATACGCAGTATTTT
V: TRBV5-1; J: TRBJ2-1; D: -; size: few; CDR3: CASSLAVDSHNEQFF; DNA: TGCGCCAGCAGCTTGGCCGTGGACAGCCACAATGAGCAGTTCTTC
V: TRBV7-2; J: TRBJ1-1; D: -; size: many; CDR3: CASSLGAGAENTEAFF; DNA: TGTGCCAGCAGCTTAGGGGCCGGGGCCGAGAACACTGAAGCTTTCTTT
V: TRBV20-1; J: TRBJ1-5; D: TRBD1; size: many; CDR3: CSAPQGGGNQPQHF; DNA: TGCAGTGCTCCCCAGGGGGGGGGCAATCAGCCCCAGCATTTT
V: TRBV3-1; J: TRBJ1-4; D: -; size: many; CDR3: CASSQEFSGSDEKLFF; DNA: TGTGCCAGCAGCCAAGAGTTTTCAGGGTCTGATGAAAAACTGTTTTTT
V: TRBV11-2; J: TRBJ2-4; D: -; size: -; CDR3: CASSFRRLGGEAKNIQYF; DNA: TGTGCCAGCAGCTTCCGTCGGTTAGGTGGGGAGGCCAAAAACATTCAGTACTTC
V: TRBV7-9; J: TRBJ2-1; D: -; size: many; CDR3: CASSLRGIQQFF; DNA: TGTGCCAGCAGCTTAAGAGGGATACAGCAGTTCTTC
V: TRBV5-6; J: TRBJ2-3; D: -; size: many; CDR3: CASSLGGEPQYF; DNA: TGTGCCAGCAGCTTGGGGGGGGAACCGCAGTATTTT
V: TRBV5-5; J: TRBJ2-3; D: TRBD2; size: many; CDR3: CASRRPIAGPTDTQYF; DNA: TGTGCCAGCAGACGACCGATAGCGGGCCCCACAGATACGCAGTATTTT
V: TRBV20-1; J: TRBJ2-7; D: -; size: many; CDR3: CSARVGGEQYF; DNA: TGCAGTGCTAGAGTGGGGGGCGAGCAGTACTTC
V: TRBV12-3/TRBV12-4; J: TRBJ1-2; D: -; size: many; CDR3: CASSPRGGGYTF; DNA: TGTGCCAGCAGCCCTCGGGGCGGTGGCTACACCTTC
V: TRBV7-9; J: TRBJ2-3; D: -; size: many; CDR3: CASSLADSTDTQYF; DNA: TGTGCCAGCAGCTTAGCGGATAGCACAGATACGCAGTATTTT
V: TRBV4-2; J: TRBJ2-7; D: -; size: many; CDR3: CASSHTKDGYEQYF; DNA: TGTGCCAGCAGTCACACGAAAGACGGCTACGAGCAGTACTTC
V: TRBV2; J: TRBJ1-1; D: TRBD1; size: many; CDR3: CASSETGVTEAFF; DNA: TGTGCCAGCAGTGAGACAGGGGTCACTGAAGCTTTCTTT
V: TRBV5-1; J: TRBJ2-3; D: TRBD2; size: many; CDR3: CASGGGTSTDTQYF; DNA: TGCGCCAGCGGCGGGGGGACTAGCACAGATACGCAGTATTTT
V: TRBV5-1; J: TRBJ1-3; D: -; size: many; CDR3: CASSDFVSGNTIYF; DNA: TGCGCCAGCAGCGATTTTGTCTCTGGAAACACCATATATTTT
V: TRBV6-2/TRBV6-3; J: TRBJ1-5; D: -; size: few; CDR3: CASSYTTEYSTYSNQPQHF; DNA: TGTGCCAGCAGTTACACGACAGAATACTCAACATATAGCAATCAGCCCCAGCATTTT
V: TRBV5-1; J: TRBJ2-3; D: TRBD1; size: many; CDR3: CASSRRDRGVTDTQYF; DNA: TGCGCCAGCAGCCGCAGGGACAGGGGGGTGACAGATACGCAGTATTTT
V: TRBV18; J: TRBJ2-3; D: -; size: -; CDR3: CASSPPGWGGDTQYF; DNA: TGTGCCAGCTCACCACCTGGCTGGGGAGGAGATACGCAGTATTTT
V: TRBV2; J: TRBJ1-5; D: TRBD1; size: many; CDR3: CASSEQGGDQPQHF; DNA: TGTGCCAGCAGTGAACAGGGGGGCGATCAGCCCCAGCATTTT
V: TRBV5-6; J: TRBJ1-1; D: -; size: many; CDR3: CASSIGTLNTEAFF; DNA: TGTGCCAGCAGCATAGGGACATTGAACACTGAAGCTTTCTTT
V: TRBV20-1; J: TRBJ2-1; D: -; size: many; CDR3: CSAKGLIGGAGNNEQFF; DNA: TGCAGTGCTAAGGGGCTAATCGGGGGTGCGGGGAACAATGAGCAGTTCTTC
V: TRBV6-1; J: TRBJ1-1; D: -; size: many; CDR3: CASSRKMIIQGAEAFF; DNA: TGTGCCAGCAGCCGCAAGATGATTATACAGGGAGCAGAAGCTTTCTTT
V: TRBV20-1; J: TRBJ2-5; D: TRBD1; size: few; CDR3: CSARALQGYQETQYF; DNA: TGCAGTGCTAGAGCTTTACAGGGGTACCAAGAGACCCAGTACTTC
V: TRBV7-2; J: TRBJ2-1; D: TRBD2; size: many; CDR3: CASSLRTRGNEQFF; DNA: TGTGCCAGCAGCTTACGGACTAGAGGCAATGAGCAGTTCTTC
V: TRBV11-2; J: TRBJ2-1; D: TRBD2; size: many; CDR3: CASSIPAGGLTPSSYNEQFF; DNA: TGTGCCAGCAGCATTCCAGCGGGGGGGCTCACCCCTAGCTCCTACAATGAGCAGTTCTTC
V: TRBV5-1; J: TRBJ1-2; D: TRBD1; size: few; CDR3: CASSRTGVSYGYTF; DNA: TGCGCCAGCAGCAGGACAGGGGTCTCCTATGGCTACACCTTC
V: TRBV6-1; J: TRBJ1-5; D: -; size: many; CDR3: CASRGRNNQPQHF; DNA: TGTGCCAGCAGAGGAAGGAACAATCAGCCCCAGCATTTT
V: TRBV6-1; J: TRBJ1-1; D: -; size: many; CDR3: CASTRQNTEAFF; DNA: TGTGCCAGCACCCGACAGAACACTGAAGCTTTCTTT